These T cell receptor beta chains were read from a single sample in a study of blood T cells in healthy people across ages. MiXCR, run by TCRdb on the 5' RACE reads, gives a single entry per CDR3 protein. The data contain some 560,000 distinct CDR3 sequences, approximately 26% of them singletons. These same records also appear under a second study, on T cells of mothers and their children.

Sequencing was carried out using blood. These receptors were collected from a boy aged 2-9 years in good health. The CDR3 runs from the conserved cysteine through the conserved F or W. D genes are given only for firm matches. Expanded clones get a size class; other rows say once, few or many, or leave the size out.

CDR3nt: TGTGCCAGCAGTTCAATCTTCCCCCAAGGGTCACCCCTCCACTTT
CDR3aa: CASSSIFPQGSPLHF
abundance: few
j_gene: TRBJ1-6
v_gene: TRBV28
d_gene: NA

CDR3nt: TGTGCCAGCAGTTTTACCCGGAACACCGGGGAGCTGTTTTTT
CDR3aa: CASSFTRNTGELFF
abundance: few
j_gene: TRBJ2-2
v_gene: TRBV2
d_gene: NA

CDR3nt: TGCAGTGCTGCCCAGGGTTTGGGCACCGGGGAGCTGTTTTTT
CDR3aa: CSAAQGLGTGELFF
abundance: NA
j_gene: TRBJ2-2
v_gene: TRBV20-1
d_gene: NA

CDR3nt: TGTGCCAGCAGGACAGGGGGCAGAGGCTACACCTTC
CDR3aa: CASRTGGRGYTF
abundance: NA
j_gene: TRBJ1-2
v_gene: TRBV28
d_gene: TRBD1

CDR3nt: TGTGCCAGCAGTTCTCCCCGACAGTCCGGGGAGCTGTTTTTT
CDR3aa: CASSSPRQSGELFF
abundance: few
j_gene: TRBJ2-2
v_gene: TRBV27
d_gene: NA

CDR3nt: TGTGCCAGCAGTTATGCGTCCTGGGACTATGGCTACACCTTC
CDR3aa: CASSYASWDYGYTF
abundance: NA
j_gene: TRBJ1-2
v_gene: TRBV6-2/TRBV6-3
d_gene: NA

CDR3nt: TGTGCCAGCAGCTCAGGGTTGTATCAGCCCCAGCATTTT
CDR3aa: CASSSGLYQPQHF
abundance: few
j_gene: TRBJ1-5
v_gene: TRBV7-9
d_gene: NA

CDR3nt: TGTGCCAGCAGCTGGGTATCGACAAGTAACACCGGGGAGCTGTTTTTT
CDR3aa: CASSWVSTSNTGELFF
abundance: NA
j_gene: TRBJ2-2
v_gene: TRBV11-2
d_gene: NA

CDR3nt: TGTGCCAGCAGCCAAGAGGGGGATGGCGGGGGGGGCCTCGAGCAGTACTTC
CDR3aa: CASSQEGDGGGGLEQYF
abundance: few
j_gene: TRBJ2-7
v_gene: TRBV4-2
d_gene: TRBD2

CDR3nt: TGTGCCACCAGCAGGGTTAGGGACAGATTCTTAAACATTCAGTACTTC
CDR3aa: CATSRVRDRFLNIQYF
abundance: many
j_gene: TRBJ2-4
v_gene: TRBV15
d_gene: TRBD1

CDR3nt: TGTGCCAGCAGCCAAGAACAGGGGAAGGGTACGGACACTGAAGCTTTCTTT
CDR3aa: CASSQEQGKGTDTEAFF
abundance: few
j_gene: TRBJ1-1
v_gene: TRBV3-1
d_gene: TRBD1

CDR3nt: TGTGCCAGCAGCTTACGACAGGGCCATTACAATGAGCAGTTCTTC
CDR3aa: CASSLRQGHYNEQFF
abundance: NA
j_gene: TRBJ2-1
v_gene: TRBV7-6
d_gene: TRBD1

CDR3nt: TGTGCCAGCAGCCAAGAATCTAGGGAGGAGCAGTTCTTC
CDR3aa: CASSQESREEQFF
abundance: NA
j_gene: TRBJ2-1
v_gene: TRBV3-1
d_gene: NA

CDR3nt: TGCAGTGCTGAGCTGGGGGAGGATGAAAAACTGTTTTTT
CDR3aa: CSAELGEDEKLFF
abundance: NA
j_gene: TRBJ1-4
v_gene: TRBV20-1
d_gene: NA

CDR3nt: TGTGCCATCAGTCGGGAGGTAAACACTGAAGCTTTCTTT
CDR3aa: CAISREVNTEAFF
abundance: NA
j_gene: TRBJ1-1
v_gene: TRBV10-3
d_gene: NA

CDR3nt: TGCGCCAGCAGCTTGAGCCCTAGCGGGTACTCGTACAATGAGCAGTTCTTC
CDR3aa: CASSLSPSGYSYNEQFF
abundance: NA
j_gene: TRBJ2-1
v_gene: TRBV5-1
d_gene: TRBD2

CDR3nt: TGCAGTGCTAGAGTGCAGGGGATTCTCTATGGCTACACCTTC
CDR3aa: CSARVQGILYGYTF
abundance: few
j_gene: TRBJ1-2
v_gene: TRBV20-1
d_gene: NA

CDR3nt: TGTGCCAGCAGTTTAGCGAGGCAGAACGAGCAGTACTTC
CDR3aa: CASSLARQNEQYF
abundance: few
j_gene: TRBJ2-7
v_gene: TRBV12-3/TRBV12-4
d_gene: NA

CDR3nt: TGTGCCAGCAGTCCCGCCGGGGGGCGCGGCACTGAAGCTTTCTTT
CDR3aa: CASSPAGGRGTEAFF
abundance: NA
j_gene: TRBJ1-1
v_gene: TRBV6-2/TRBV6-3
d_gene: NA

CDR3nt: TGCGCCAGCAGCCGGACCCGCTACTCCTACAATGAGCAGTTCTTC
CDR3aa: CASSRTRYSYNEQFF
abundance: few
j_gene: TRBJ2-1
v_gene: TRBV4-3
d_gene: NA

CDR3nt: TGTGCCAGCAGCACCCGACAGGGGAGTAACACCGGGGAGCTGTTTTTT
CDR3aa: CASSTRQGSNTGELFF
abundance: NA
j_gene: TRBJ2-2
v_gene: TRBV9
d_gene: TRBD1

CDR3nt: TGTGCCAGCAGCGTTTTTCCGGACAGACCTAACTATGGCTACACCTTC
CDR3aa: CASSVFPDRPNYGYTF
abundance: few
j_gene: TRBJ1-2
v_gene: TRBV9
d_gene: NA

CDR3nt: TGTGCCATCAGTAGGGACCGGGATGGCTACACCTTC
CDR3aa: CAISRDRDGYTF
abundance: few
j_gene: TRBJ1-2
v_gene: TRBV10-3
d_gene: NA

CDR3nt: TGTGCCAGCAGTTTCTCGGCGAGTGAGACCCAGTACTTC
CDR3aa: CASSFSASETQYF
abundance: NA
j_gene: TRBJ2-5
v_gene: TRBV12-3/TRBV12-4
d_gene: NA

CDR3nt: TGTGCCAGCAGTTTTGCAGGGACTGGAAACACCATATATTTT
CDR3aa: CASSFAGTGNTIYF
abundance: NA
j_gene: TRBJ1-3
v_gene: TRBV12-3/TRBV12-4
d_gene: NA

CDR3nt: TGTGCCAGCAGCCTACCAGGGGGCTATGAGCAGTTCTTC
CDR3aa: CASSLPGGYEQFF
abundance: NA
j_gene: TRBJ2-1
v_gene: TRBV14
d_gene: TRBD1

CDR3nt: TGTGCCAGCAGTGAAAGGTATCCTCCCAACTATGGCTACACCTTC
CDR3aa: CASSERYPPNYGYTF
abundance: NA
j_gene: TRBJ1-2
v_gene: TRBV6-4
d_gene: NA

CDR3nt: TGCAGTGCTAGAGAGGAGGGACAGGGAGCCTACGAGCAGTACTTC
CDR3aa: CSAREEGQGAYEQYF
abundance: few
j_gene: TRBJ2-7
v_gene: TRBV20-1
d_gene: TRBD1

CDR3nt: TGTGCCATCAGTCCGGGACAGGGGACAGATACGCAGTATTTT
CDR3aa: CAISPGQGTDTQYF
abundance: NA
j_gene: TRBJ2-3
v_gene: TRBV10-3
d_gene: TRBD1

CDR3nt: TGTGCTTCGAACCGGGACAGGGGTTTCGCCGGGGAGCTGTTTTTT
CDR3aa: CASNRDRGFAGELFF
abundance: NA
j_gene: TRBJ2-2
v_gene: TRBV12-5
d_gene: TRBD1

CDR3nt: TGCGCCAGCAGCCAAGCCAGAAAGAACACCGGGGAGCTGTTTTTT
CDR3aa: CASSQARKNTGELFF
abundance: many
j_gene: TRBJ2-2
v_gene: TRBV4-3
d_gene: NA

CDR3nt: TGTGCCAGCAGCAACGGGGTGGTGGGGCTCTCTGGAAACACCATATATTTT
CDR3aa: CASSNGVVGLSGNTIYF
abundance: NA
j_gene: TRBJ1-3
v_gene: TRBV13
d_gene: NA

CDR3nt: TGTGCCAGCAGCTCGGACATTTCTGGGGCCAACGTCCTGACTTTC
CDR3aa: CASSSDISGANVLTF
abundance: NA
j_gene: TRBJ2-6
v_gene: TRBV7-2
d_gene: NA

CDR3nt: TGCAGTGCTAGAGATTGGGAGGGCACCCGAGGCTATGGCTACACCTTC
CDR3aa: CSARDWEGTRGYGYTF
abundance: NA
j_gene: TRBJ1-2
v_gene: TRBV20-1
d_gene: NA

CDR3nt: TGTGCCAGCAGCTTGGTGGCAGGGGGAAACTATGGCTACACCTTC
CDR3aa: CASSLVAGGNYGYTF
abundance: NA
j_gene: TRBJ1-2
v_gene: TRBV7-2
d_gene: TRBD1

CDR3nt: TGTGCCAGCAGCTCCGACTCCCTTGGGAATGAGCAGTTCTTC
CDR3aa: CASSSDSLGNEQFF
abundance: NA
j_gene: TRBJ2-1
v_gene: TRBV7-9
d_gene: NA

CDR3nt: TGTGCCAGCGGTAGCGGGAAGTCCTACAATGAGCAGTTCTTC
CDR3aa: CASGSGKSYNEQFF
abundance: NA
j_gene: TRBJ2-1
v_gene: TRBV7-9
d_gene: TRBD2

CDR3nt: TGTGCCAGCAGTTTAGATATCTCAACTGGTGGCTACACCTTC
CDR3aa: CASSLDISTGGYTF
abundance: few
j_gene: TRBJ1-2
v_gene: TRBV12-3/TRBV12-4
d_gene: NA

CDR3nt: TGCGCCAGCAGCTCGGGGGACGGAGGGTACTATGGCTACACCTTC
CDR3aa: CASSSGDGGYYGYTF
abundance: many
j_gene: TRBJ1-2
v_gene: TRBV5-1
d_gene: NA

CDR3nt: TGTGCCAGCAGCTTAGGGGACAGGGGAATTGGTTTGAACACCGAAGCTTTCTTT
CDR3aa: CASSLGDRGIGLNTEAFF
abundance: NA
j_gene: TRBJ1-1
v_gene: TRBV7-9
d_gene: TRBD1

CDR3nt: TGCAGTGCTAGTCACGTAGAGAATTATGGCTACACCTTC
CDR3aa: CSASHVENYGYTF
abundance: NA
j_gene: TRBJ1-2
v_gene: TRBV20-1
d_gene: NA

CDR3nt: TGTGCCAGCAGTGAACGCTTATACTATAATTCACCCCTCCACTTT
CDR3aa: CASSERLYYNSPLHF
abundance: NA
j_gene: TRBJ1-6
v_gene: TRBV25-1
d_gene: NA

CDR3nt: TGTGCCTGGATCCGGGGGACCCCCTACAATGAGCAGTTCTTC
CDR3aa: CAWIRGTPYNEQFF
abundance: many
j_gene: TRBJ2-1
v_gene: TRBV30
d_gene: NA

CDR3nt: TGCAGTGCACCCGGGACTAGCACAAACACCGGGGAGCTGTTTTTT
CDR3aa: CSAPGTSTNTGELFF
abundance: few
j_gene: TRBJ2-2
v_gene: TRBV20-1
d_gene: TRBD2

CDR3nt: TGTGCCACCAGCCCAACGAGCTCCTACAATGAGCAGTTCTTC
CDR3aa: CATSPTSSYNEQFF
abundance: NA
j_gene: TRBJ2-1
v_gene: TRBV15
d_gene: NA

CDR3nt: TGTGCCAGCAGGCGTTTTTGGGGGGTAGGGGATGAGCAGTTCTTC
CDR3aa: CASRRFWGVGDEQFF
abundance: few
j_gene: TRBJ2-1
v_gene: TRBV13
d_gene: NA

CDR3nt: TGCAGTGCTGGGAAAAGCGGGACCCACTCCTACGAGCAGTACTTC
CDR3aa: CSAGKSGTHSYEQYF
abundance: NA
j_gene: TRBJ2-7
v_gene: TRBV20-1
d_gene: TRBD2

CDR3nt: TGTGCCAGCACCAGCGGGGGGGAGCTGTTTTTT
CDR3aa: CASTSGGELFF
abundance: NA
j_gene: TRBJ2-2
v_gene: TRBV6-2/TRBV6-3
d_gene: NA

CDR3nt: TGCGCCAGCAGCCAAGGGGAAAGAGTCTCCGGGGAGCTGTTTTTT
CDR3aa: CASSQGERVSGELFF
abundance: once
j_gene: TRBJ2-2
v_gene: TRBV4-3
d_gene: NA

CDR3nt: TGTGCCAGCAAAACACAAGAGACCCAGTACTTC
CDR3aa: CASKTQETQYF
abundance: NA
j_gene: TRBJ2-5
v_gene: TRBV12-3/TRBV12-4
d_gene: NA

CDR3nt: TGTGCCAGCAGTTTACAGGTTTTACAAGAGACCCAGTACTTC
CDR3aa: CASSLQVLQETQYF
abundance: NA
j_gene: TRBJ2-5
v_gene: TRBV12-3/TRBV12-4
d_gene: NA

CDR3nt: TGTGCCATCAGTACAGGGGCGGTTGGCACCGGGGAGCTGTTTTTT
CDR3aa: CAISTGAVGTGELFF
abundance: NA
j_gene: TRBJ2-2
v_gene: TRBV10-3
d_gene: TRBD1

CDR3nt: TGCGCCAGCAGCTTGGGGGACACCGCTCAAGAGACCCAGTACTTC
CDR3aa: CASSLGDTAQETQYF
abundance: few
j_gene: TRBJ2-5
v_gene: TRBV5-1
d_gene: NA

CDR3nt: TGTGCCAGTACAGCGACAGGTTACTCCTACGAGCAGTACTTC
CDR3aa: CASTATGYSYEQYF
abundance: once
j_gene: TRBJ2-7
v_gene: TRBV19
d_gene: NA

CDR3nt: TGCGCCAGCAGCTTGGAATCGGGGGCGGTAGCCGGGGAGCTGTTTTTT
CDR3aa: CASSLESGAVAGELFF
abundance: NA
j_gene: TRBJ2-2
v_gene: TRBV5-1
d_gene: NA

CDR3nt: TGCGCCAGCAGCCCACCGACAGGGGAAGTAGAGACCCAGTACTTC
CDR3aa: CASSPPTGEVETQYF
abundance: few
j_gene: TRBJ2-5
v_gene: TRBV5-1
d_gene: TRBD1

CDR3nt: TGCGCCAGCAGCTACGGGTGGGGGAGGAACTACGAGCAGTACTTC
CDR3aa: CASSYGWGRNYEQYF
abundance: NA
j_gene: TRBJ2-7
v_gene: TRBV5-1
d_gene: NA